The 16 T cell receptor beta chains below come from one sample, sequenced in a study of OX40 agonist ivuxolimab in advanced cancers. TCRdb's table, derived via immunoSEQ multiplex PCR, lists solely in-frame clones and lacks some. The sample has about 35,000 clones, roughly 80% seen once. The material sequenced was CD4+ or CD8+ T cells sorted from blood, taken in a trial of the OX40 agonist ivuxolimab. All receptors derive from an adult with an advanced solid tumor such as melanoma, head and neck, liver or kidney cancer.

This clone came up a few times. Other DNA sequences from this sample encode an identical CDR3 as well. V and J are TRBV29-1 and TRBJ1-1; no clear D gene. Germline CDR1 and CDR2: SQVTM and ANQGSEA. Trimming pared 5 bases from V and 3 bases from J, leaving 4 bases between. CDR3 length equals 10 residues. CDR3: CSVLDTEAFF. The CDR3 coding sequence is TGCAGCGTTCTAGACACTGAAGCTTTCTTT. Filled out from reference TRBV29-1 and TRBJ1-1, the complete variable domain reads SAVISQKPSRDICQRGTSLTIQCQVDSQVTMMFWYRQQPGQSLTLIATANQGSEATYESGFVIDKFPISRPNLTFSTLTVSNMSPEDSSIYLCSVLDTEAFFGQGTRLTVV.

A single count supports this clone. CDR3 DNA sequence: TGTGCCAGCAGCTTAGGGGTCAGACCTAGCACAGATACGCAGTATTTT. Protein: CASSLGVRPSTDTQYF. This chain joins TRBV7-2 and TRBJ2-3; D unresolved. Deletions cut 1 base from V and 0 bases from J, with 11 bases between. This CDR3 spans 16 amino acids. From germline, CDR1 is SGHTA and CDR2 FQGNSA. Complete variable domain (other parts from reference TRBV7-2 and TRBJ2-3): GAGVSQSPSNKVTEKGKDVELRCDPISGHTALYWYRQSLGQGLEFLIYFQGNSAPDKSGLPSDRFSAERTGGSVSTLTIQRTQQEDSAVYLCASSLGVRPSTDTQYFGPGTRLTVL.

V is TRBV6-4 and J is TRBJ1-1; perhaps TRBD1 as D (5 bases). Germline loops: CDR1 MRHNA, CDR2 SNTAGT. V was cut by 6 bases and J by 4 bases, with 12 bases left in between. The CDR3 spans 13 residues. For the CDR3, the DNA is TGTGCCAGCAGCCCGGGACGGCTCACTGAAGCTTTCTTT. It is translated as CASSPGRLTEAFF.

This clone came up a few times. This chain uses TRBV11-2 with TRBJ1-1; weak D call: TRBD1 (5 bases). V lost 5 bases and J lost 11, with 12 bases in between. Germline CDR1 is SGHAT and CDR2 is FQNNGV. CDR3 size: 11 residues. Here the CDR3 DNA reads TGTGCCAGCAGCATCCTAGGGGACGCTTTCTTT. This gives the protein CASSILGDAFF.

The chain couples TRBV5-6 to TRBJ2-7; TRBD2 aligns across 13 bases. From germline, CDR1 is SGHDT and CDR2 YYEEEE. CDR3 length equals 14 residues. The V segment lost 4 bases and the J segment 7 bases; nucleotides outside the gene matches: 5. In nucleotides, the CDR3 is TGTGCCAGCAGCCCGGGACTAGCGGGGAGGGAGCAGTACTTC. It translates to CASSPGLAGREQYF.

The chain employs TRBV7-3 and TRBJ1-2; a weak D match, TRBD1 (6 bases). V was shortened by 5 bases and J by 8 bases, with 30 bases between the two germline ends. CDR3 length: 18 residues. Germline V gives CDR1 SGHTA, CDR2 FQGTGA. The CDR3 sequence is CASSLMAGARGGIGGYTF. CDR3 in DNA: TGTGCCAGCAGCCTAATGGCGGGTGCGCGAGGGGGTATCGGCGGCTACACCTTC.

The chain joins TRBV27 to TRBJ2-7, with 9 bases matching TRBD1. V was clipped by 3 bases and J by 3 bases; unmatched bases: 3. CDR1 and CDR2 from the germline V gene are MNHEY and SMNVEV (reference sequence). The CDR3 consists of 14 residues. The CDR3 DNA reads TGTGCCAGCAGTTTCCTGACAGGGGGCTACGAGCAGTACTTC. The encoded protein is CASSFLTGGYEQYF.

The chain carries TRBV30 and TRBJ2-5; 11 nucleotides match TRBD2. The ends lost 0 bases at V and 5 bases at J; junction bases unmatched: 5. Germline lookup yields CDR1 GTSNPN and CDR2 SVGIG (reference sequence). The CDR3 runs 15 residues. The CDR3 loop reads CAWSVLTSGMETQYF. For the CDR3, the DNA is TGTGCCTGGAGTGTACTGACTAGCGGGATGGAGACCCAGTACTTC. The variable domain in full, with the rest retrieved from reference TRBV30 and TRBJ2-5, is SQTIHQWPATLVQPVGSPLSLECTVEGTSNPNLYWYRQAAGRGLQLLFYSVGIGQISSEVPQNLSASRPQDRQFILSSKKLLLSDSGFYLCAWSVLTSGMETQYFGPGTRLLVL.

This chain connects TRBV28 to TRBJ2-7; D is possibly TRBD1 (5 bases). The CDR3 sequence is 11 residues long. Per germline, CDR1 MDHEN and CDR2 SYDVKM. Between the trimmed V and J ends, which lost 6 bases and 3 bases, there was a span of 6 bases. This CDR3 is CASRQDYEQYF. The CDR3 coding sequence is TGTGCCAGCAGACAGGACTACGAGCAGTACTTC.

The chain recombines TRBV6-5 with TRBJ1-1; tentative D call: TRBD1 (5 bases). Germline CDR1 is MNHEY and CDR2 is SVGAGI. Trimming pared 8 bases from V and 8 bases from J, leaving 9 bases between. The CDR3 spans 10 residues. CDR3 protein: CASGGTEAFF. DNA of the CDR3: TGTGCCAGCGGGGGAACCGAAGCTTTCTTT.

This sequence joins TRBV7-9 and TRBJ1-4; D is possibly TRBD1 (6 bases). Trimming pared 4 bases from V and 8 bases from J, leaving 11 bases between. The germline V gene has CDR1 SEHNR and CDR2 FQNEAQ (reference sequence). This CDR3 has 13 amino acids. CDR3 amino acids: CASSSGQTEKLFF. The CDR3 DNA follows: TGTGCCAGCAGCTCGGGACAAACCGAAAAACTGTTTTTT.

V is TRBV28 and J is TRBJ1-1; 8 bases fit TRBD1. Germline CDR1 reads MDHEN; CDR2 reads SYDVKM. V was pared by 6 bases and J by 4 bases, with 10 bases of the junction left unmatched. The CDR3 is 15 residues long. The CDR3 loop is CASSLPQGAGTEAFF. CDR3 coding DNA: TGTGCCAGCAGCTTACCTCAGGGGGCAGGCACTGAAGCTTTCTTT.

The chain is built from TRBV5-5 and TRBJ2-3; D unresolved. Trimming left V 1 base short and J 6 bases short, with 15 bases between. The CDR3 length is 15 residues. The germline V gene has CDR1 SGHKS and CDR2 YYEKEE (reference sequence). The CDR3 reads CASSLPPEEPDTQYF. CDR3 DNA sequence: TGTGCCAGCAGCTTGCCCCCCGAGGAGCCGGATACGCAGTATTTT.

The CDR3 here is CASSFVSTGGADYGYTF. DNA for the CDR3: TGTGCCAGCAGTTTCGTTAGCACAGGGGGCGCGGACTATGGCTACACCTTC. V is TRBV27 and J is TRBJ1-2; 9 nucleotides line up with TRBD1. V shed 3 bases, J shed 3 bases, and the junction held 11 bases outside the gene matches. The CDR3 is made up of 17 amino acids. CDR1 is MNHEY, CDR2 SMNVEV, per germline (reference sequence).

The chain has TRBV7-6 and TRBJ1-5; the D gene is possibly TRBD1 (5 bases). Germline V gene sequence: CDR1 SGHVS, CDR2 FNYEAQ. This CDR3 comprises 15 residues. Trimming took 2 bases from V and 6 from J, leaving 14 bases between them. The CDR3 nucleotides are TGTGCCAGCAGCTTAATTATGGGGGAGTCTCAGCCCCAGCATTTT. This gives the protein CASSLIMGESQPQHF.

The J gene is TRBJ1-2, the V gene TRBV28; no reliable D call. V lost 5 bases and J lost 4, with 5 bases in between. Germline CDR1 and CDR2: MDHEN and SYDVKM. The CDR3 has 11 residues. The CDR3 DNA follows: TGTGCCAGCAGTCCGCTCTATGGCTACACCTTC. It specifies CASSPLYGYTF.